This TCR beta chain was obtained from a study of cytomegalovirus exposure and HLA in healthy donors. Whole-study results and caveats: The number of N-insertions in an Asian-associated ancestry cluster was reportedly below the roughly 700-donor mean in a later analysis. Analyses of presence and absence presupposed an approximately uniform sequencing depth across donors.

Both 60 Vbeta primers and 13 Jbeta primers went into the PCR. Assay used: immunoSEQ multiplex PCR; TCRdb lists only in-frame clones, some missing. The repertoire includes around 100,000 clones, about 81% of them detected once, and about 10% sits in the top ten. A few counts support this clone. The antigen is not known. In germline, CDR1 is MDHEN, CDR2 SYDVKM. There are 13 residues in the CDR3. After removal of 6 bases from V and 5 bases from J, the junction contained 6 bases not matched to a gene. The receptor comes from a man aged 50-60 years in good health and CMV-seronegative. The sample comprised PBMCs. The chain joins TRBV28 to TRBJ1-2; 7 positions agree with TRBD1. The CDR3, as DNA: TGTGCCAGCAGCAGCGGACAGGATTATGGCTACACCTTC. It encodes CASSSGQDYGYTF.